The source of this T cell receptor (beta chain) is a study of identical twins. Notes on the study in general: Modeled out-of-frame TCR alpha sharing in monozygotic twins fell below observed levels.

Notes on this clonotype: The target antigen is unknown.

Unique molecular identifiers were present on the cDNA, and a universal primer site came from template switching. Each CDR3 protein is one row after TCRdb ran MiXCR on the 5' RACE reads. The sample lists fewer than 650,000 distinct CDR3 sequences, 9% to 10% occurring once. The sample was also linked to a second study, of yellow fever vaccine responses in identical twins.

The clonotype comes from a woman aged 18 to 35 in good health. The specimen sequenced was PBMCs.

CDR3 in amino acids: CSATGLVLETQYF. The CDR3 DNA reads as TGCAGTGCGACAGGACTAGTTCTGGAGACCCAGTACTTC. This chain connects TRBV20-1 to TRBJ2-5, with D maybe TRBD2 (7 bases). This CDR3 contains 13 residues. Per germline, CDR1 DFQATT and CDR2 SNEGSKA (reference sequence). Trimming stripped 6 bases from V and 5 bases from J, with 16 bases between.